This T cell receptor beta chain was identified in a study of identifying expanded T cells in peripheral blood. General study findings and limits: Approximately 1.1 clones differed between technical replicates, versus approximately 17 and 20 over time. Variance in clone template counts between roughly two-week samples significantly increased with total template count across all healthy donors.

Turning to this clone: Its antigen is not identified.

Per germline, CDR1 SGHRS and CDR2 YFSETQ. Trimming cost V 5 bases and J 5 bases; bases outside gene matches: 9. This CDR3 spans 14 amino acids. Healthy donors had no documented immune events, such as infections, while sampled. Sequenced by immunoSEQ multiplex PCR; TCRdb stores in-frame clones only, minus some. This repertoire shows 60,000 to 65,000 clones, approximately 80% found once; its top ten account for approximately 19%. The sample consisted of blood. J is TRBJ1-2 and V is TRBV5-1, with 7 nucleotides matching TRBD1. The receptor was isolated from a person aged 18-70 years in good health. CDR3 region: CASRNQGVNYGYTF. CDR3 sequence (DNA): TGCGCCAGCAGGAATCAGGGGGTTAATTATGGCTACACCTTC.